This entry is about one TCR beta chain. The antigen it recognizes is unknown. Base qualities are not recorded, but no much larger clone differs from it by a single base. These data originate in a study of cytomegalovirus exposure and HLA in healthy donors (dated by TCRdb to the late 2010s). Regarding the complete study: An earlier analysis of approximately 640 of the donors reported approximately 290 Gb of sequence data and 100 million to 130 million unique TCR beta sequences from 150 million to 200 million T cells. Donor age, sex, ethnicity and CMV serostatus were compiled alongside the repertoire data. Among a few hundred genotyped donors of the cohort, an average of 235,054 unique TCR beta nucleotide sequences were sequenced per donor, roughly a sixth of them non-productive. A handful of DR-DQ haplotypes were handled as single units for association and clustering because linkage in the cohort was strong. The study aimed to test whether cataloging public T cell receptors could reveal signatures of past pathogen exposure. The study used immunosequencing to profile the T cell repertoires of approximately 630 subjects and linked those repertoires to cytomegalovirus serostatus. The number of donors typed differed by locus, with 629-630 for A, B, C, DRB1 and DQB1, over 500 for DQA1, over 600 for DPA1, and approximately 470 for DPB1. An early release covering approximately 600 HLA-typed donors comprised 250 to 350 gigabases of sequencing data and 65 million to 100 million unique TCR sequences. An earlier analysis of several hundred of the donors applied high-throughput TCR beta sequencing to assess whether each TCR beta V gene segment acted as functional or pseudogenic. A later analysis re-analyzed previously published TCR beta repertoires from 666 donors and added high-resolution HLA genotyping to study TCR occurrence patterns. HLA typing covered class I and class II loci at four-digit resolution. Rather than using new phenotypic data, the later analysis identified candidate immune exposures from TCR beta sequences and from how often those sequences occurred across donors. Of the 350 to 450 genotyped donors, roughly 80% fell in the genetic ancestry cluster associated with self-reported Caucasian donors. High-throughput TCR immunosequencing, statistical association of individual TCRs with disease status, and machine learning were combined to predict cytomegalovirus infection status. All discovery cohort repertoires had been generated on a single sequencing platform. In a later genetic analysis, genome-wide SNP genotypes for about 55% of the roughly 700 donors were used, and that subset was treated as a discovery cohort. In addition to the first cohort of 500 to 850 subjects, a separate validation cohort of 120 different subjects was used.

Libraries were built with the immunoSEQ multiplex PCR assay. For the multiplex PCR, a mixture combining 60 forward primers for TCR Vbeta segments and 13 reverse primers for TCR Jbeta segments was used. A multiplex PCR assay on genomic DNA amplified the CDR3 region of rearranged TCR beta genes. The amplified TCR beta libraries were sequenced on the Illumina HiSeq System as 87-base-pair reads. Regarding the original processing steps: A later analysis tallied 75 million to 95 million unique TCR beta chains across the 666 repertoires, and about 12 million of those chains were shared by two or more donors. To remove PCR and sequencing errors, raw reads were error-corrected and collapsed into unique sequences using a nearest-neighbor algorithm that merged closely related sequences. CDR3 sequences were aligned to IMGT reference sequences to assign V, D and J gene segments. For a sequence to be retained, a match of at least six nucleotides was required to both a V gene segment and a J gene segment. A rearrangement counted as productive if the CDR3 had no stop codons and remained in frame with V and J, and every other rearrangement counted as non-productive. CDR3 was defined by IMGT convention, running from the second conserved V-encoded cysteine to the conserved J-encoded phenylalanine. The earlier analysis of 587 of the donors excluded sequences that lacked an unambiguous match to a single V gene segment. An earlier analysis of 587 of the donors classified V segments as functional when productive rearrangements were above 56.7% and as segregating when the standard deviation between donors was above 5%. A statistical classification framework was developed to diagnose cytomegalovirus status using the catalog of TCR beta chain sequences. In a later analysis, V and J genes were assigned by comparing TCR nucleotide sequences against IMGT/GENE-DB human TR gene sequences. A later analysis assigned CDR3 sequences and most-parsimonious VDJ recombination scenarios with the TCRdist pipeline. In a later analysis, every TCR beta chain was defined by the combination of its CDR3 amino acid sequence and its V-gene family, and reads without a unique V-gene family were dropped. A later analysis removed 450 to 600 highly shared, low-generation-probability nucleotide sequences to deal with suspected cross-contamination and a sequencing artifact. In a later analysis, a clonal expansion index for each public chain was calculated from normalized within-repertoire ranks of inferred template counts. A later analysis computed generation probabilities with a VDJ recombination model fitted to out-of-frame rearrangements, and checked the results against IGoR. A later analysis scored TCR-TCR, TCR-HLA and TCR-CMV co-occurrence with hypergeometric tests, applying a repertoire-size bias correction to TCR pairs. In a later analysis, false discovery rates were estimated by permuting HLA or CMV assignments 20 times. In a later analysis, co-occurring TCRs were grouped with DBSCAN, and TCRdist sequence similarity was added when clustering was performed within HLA-allele-positive subsets. Repertoires with fewer than 30,000 or more than 120,000 public chains were left out of co-occurrence clustering, as were a handful of repertoires with anomalous nucleotide sharing. Not all clones reach the TCRdb copy of this immuneACCESS table, which keeps in-frame sequences only. Checked studies attribute under half of the gap to unresolved V genes and leave the rest unexplained. V and J calls and clone size are those listed in that table; D and trimming were worked out from the DNA. Here the sample has some 140,000 clones; roughly 80% occur a single time. The ten largest clones represent 3% to 3.5% of the sample.

What the work shows at the level of the full study, not this receptor alone: The classifier was reported to diagnose cytomegalovirus status with high specificity and sensitivity in both the original cohort and the validation cohort. Because some donors lacked HLA typing at each locus, the association tests relied only on the typed subset. Assigning TCR associations to individual alleles was difficult when HLA alleles, especially DR and DQ, strongly co-occurred. Sequencing depth was assumed to be roughly uniform across donors in the presence/absence analyses, though that assumption may not hold. A group of highly shared sequence variants was considered likely to be a technical artifact of the sequencing pipeline. A later genetic analysis associated a missense DCLRE1C variant with V-gene and J-gene trimming of TCR beta chains, and an independent cohort replicated the association. Immune exposure information for the cohort was limited to CMV serostatus. At a false discovery rate of 0.05, a later analysis linked 16,951 TCR beta sequences to specific HLA alleles. According to a later analysis, parvovirus B19, influenza, CMV and Epstein-Barr virus appeared linked to several top co-occurrence clusters. A few of the identified cytomegalovirus-associated TCR beta chains were confirmed in vitro to be specific for cytomegalovirus antigens. Seventeen rarely observed V segments, including chromosome 9 orphons, were excluded from the earlier analysis of 550 to 700 of the donors because counts were too low. According to a later analysis, TCR association rates differed among HLA loci, with DRB1 alleles showing the most associated TCRs and HLA-C alleles showing the fewest. In a later analysis, HLA-associated TCR beta chains were found to be more clonally expanded and to have lower generation probabilities than equally common non-associated chains. The study gave a list of around 170 TCR beta chains associated with cytomegalovirus. The 87-base-pair reads could not distinguish some IMGT-functional V segments, including TRBV6-2 and TRBV6-3, so those segments were excluded. In an earlier analysis of more than 450 of the donors, most TCR beta V segments were observed in productive rearrangements about 87% or about 30% of the time, broadly matching IMGT annotations. According to the authors, the approach could potentially be generalized to other disease states and immunological phenotypes. A further reported finding was that TCR beta sequences accurately predicted the HLA-A and HLA-B alleles for most subjects in the first cohort. While some public TCRs were present in many individuals, most TCR sequences turned up only very rarely across donors. Linkage disequilibrium might explain the correlated functional status among segregating V segments, but an unknown experimental factor could not be ruled out. Most CMV-associated TCR beta chains appeared to be HLA-restricted in a later analysis, and the HLA associations seemed to be driven largely by CMV exposure. This cohort had only TCR beta chains sequenced, and the lack of alpha or paired-chain data limited which features could be detected. According to a later genetic analysis, donors in an Asian-associated ancestry cluster had fewer N-insertions in productive TCRs than the approximately 710-donor mean.

The germline V end is reduced by 0 bases and the J end by 1 base; junction bases left unmatched: 0. The germline V gene provides CDR1 SGHRS and CDR2 YFSETQ. Including the terminal cysteine and phenylalanine, the CDR3 comprises 14 residues. Only the CDR3 DNA is retained, 42 bases long and in frame from the first base. In total, just over 650 healthy bone marrow donors made up the cohort. Cohort members were all nominally healthy when sampled, although unrecorded immune exposures were likely present. The donor tested CMV seronegative, placing the donor among the roughly 340 seronegative members of the cohort. Every donor gave a peripheral blood sample, and the peripheral blood mononuclear cells from that sample were used for TCR beta sequencing. Genomic DNA extraction from the blood cell samples was performed with the Qiagen DNeasy Blood Extraction Kit.

The specimen was PBMCs. This receptor was identified in a man in his forties in good health and CMV-seronegative. The V gene is TRBV5-1 and the J gene is TRBJ2-5; TRBD2 agrees with 7 junctional bases. The CDR3 protein sequence reads: CASSLGEGQETQYF. Here is the DNA: TGCGCCAGCAGCTTGGGGGAGGGCCAAGAGACCCAGTACTTC. Where the CDR3 stops, the reference TRBV5-1 and TRBJ2-5 genes take over; the full variable domain is KAGVTQTPRYLIKTRGQQVTLSCSPISGHRSVSWYQQTPGQGLQFLFEYFSETQRNKGNFPGRFSGRQFSNSRSEMNVSTLELGDSALYLCASSLGEGQETQYFGPGTRLLVL.